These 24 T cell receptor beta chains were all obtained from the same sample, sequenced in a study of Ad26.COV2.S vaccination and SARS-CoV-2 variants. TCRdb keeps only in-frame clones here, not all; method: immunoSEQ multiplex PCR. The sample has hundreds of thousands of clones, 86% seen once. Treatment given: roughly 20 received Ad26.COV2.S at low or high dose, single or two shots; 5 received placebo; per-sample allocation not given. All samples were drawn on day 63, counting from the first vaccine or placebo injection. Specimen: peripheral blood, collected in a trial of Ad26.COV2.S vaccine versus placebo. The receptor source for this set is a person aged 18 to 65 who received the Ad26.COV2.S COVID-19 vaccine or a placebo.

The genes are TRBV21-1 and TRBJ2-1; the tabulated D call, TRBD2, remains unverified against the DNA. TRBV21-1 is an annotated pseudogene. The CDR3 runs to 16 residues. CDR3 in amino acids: CASSKREGSSYNEQFF. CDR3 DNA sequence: TGTGCCAGCAGCAAACGGGAGGGGAGCTCCTACAATGAGCAGTTCTTC.

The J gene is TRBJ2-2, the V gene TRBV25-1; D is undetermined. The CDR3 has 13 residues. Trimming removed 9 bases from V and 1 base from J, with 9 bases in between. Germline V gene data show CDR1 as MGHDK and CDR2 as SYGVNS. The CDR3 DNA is TGTGCCAGTACGGCAGGGAACACCGGGGAGCTGTTTTTT. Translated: CASTAGNTGELFF.

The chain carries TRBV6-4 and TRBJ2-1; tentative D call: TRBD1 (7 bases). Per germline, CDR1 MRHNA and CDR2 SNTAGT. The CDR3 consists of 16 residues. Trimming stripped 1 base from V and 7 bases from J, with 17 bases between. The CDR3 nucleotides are TGTGCCAGCAGTGACTTCGGGAAGGGGGCGGGAAATGAGCAGTTCTTC. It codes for CASSDFGKGAGNEQFF.

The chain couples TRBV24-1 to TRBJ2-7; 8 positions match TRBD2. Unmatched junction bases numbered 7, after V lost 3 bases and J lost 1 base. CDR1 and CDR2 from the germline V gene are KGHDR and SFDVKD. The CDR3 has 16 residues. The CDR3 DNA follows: TGTGCCACCAGTGATCCGAGCACTAGCGGATCCTACGAGCAGTACTTC. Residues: CATSDPSTSGSYEQYF.

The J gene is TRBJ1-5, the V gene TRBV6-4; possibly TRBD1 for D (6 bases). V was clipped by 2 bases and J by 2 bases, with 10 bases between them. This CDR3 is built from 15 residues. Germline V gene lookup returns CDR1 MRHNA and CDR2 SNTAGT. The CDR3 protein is CASSDEAGGNQPQHF. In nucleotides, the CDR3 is TGTGCCAGCAGTGACGAAGCAGGGGGCAATCAGCCCCAGCATTTT.

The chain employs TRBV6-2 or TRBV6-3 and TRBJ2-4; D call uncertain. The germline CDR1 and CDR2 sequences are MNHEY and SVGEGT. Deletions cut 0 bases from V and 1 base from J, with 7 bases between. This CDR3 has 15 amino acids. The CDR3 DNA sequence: TGTGCCAGCAGTTACTCGAGCGAGGCCAAAAACATTCAGTACTTC. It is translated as CASSYSSEAKNIQYF.

For the CDR3, the DNA is TGTGCCAGCAGTTTGGGGACAGGGGTAAACACCATATATTTT. Translating gives CASSLGTGVNTIYF. The rearrangement uses TRBV28 and TRBJ1-3; TRBD1 agrees at 10 bases. The length of the CDR3 is 14 residues. V shed 3 bases and J 6 bases; nucleotides not matched to a gene: 2. The germline V gene has CDR1 MDHEN and CDR2 SYDVKM.

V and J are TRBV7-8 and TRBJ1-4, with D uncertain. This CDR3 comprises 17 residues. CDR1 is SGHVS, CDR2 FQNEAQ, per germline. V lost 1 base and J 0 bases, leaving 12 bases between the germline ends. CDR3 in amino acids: CASSLGTTHATNEKLFF. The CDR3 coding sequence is TGTGCCAGCAGCTTAGGGACGACCCATGCAACTAATGAAAAACTGTTTTTT.

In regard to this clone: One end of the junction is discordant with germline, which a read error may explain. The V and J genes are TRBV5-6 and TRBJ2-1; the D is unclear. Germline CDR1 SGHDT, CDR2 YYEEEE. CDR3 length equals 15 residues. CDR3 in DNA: TGTGCCAGCAACTTGTACGAAGGCGCCTACAATGAGCAGTTCTTC. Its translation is CASNLYEGAYNEQFF.

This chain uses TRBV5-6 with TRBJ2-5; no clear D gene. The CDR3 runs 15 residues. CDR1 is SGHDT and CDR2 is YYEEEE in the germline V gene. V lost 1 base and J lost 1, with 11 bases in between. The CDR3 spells CASSLIVNGQETQYF. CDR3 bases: TGTGCCAGCAGCTTGATAGTAAACGGCCAAGAGACCCAGTACTTC.

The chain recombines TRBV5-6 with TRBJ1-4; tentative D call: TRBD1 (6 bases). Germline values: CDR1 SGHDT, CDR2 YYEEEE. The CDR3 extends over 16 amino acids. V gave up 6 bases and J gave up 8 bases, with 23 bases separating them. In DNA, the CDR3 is TGTGCCAGCATCAAAAGGACAGACCCGGTCGAGGAAAAACTGTTTTTT. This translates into CASIKRTDPVEEKLFF.

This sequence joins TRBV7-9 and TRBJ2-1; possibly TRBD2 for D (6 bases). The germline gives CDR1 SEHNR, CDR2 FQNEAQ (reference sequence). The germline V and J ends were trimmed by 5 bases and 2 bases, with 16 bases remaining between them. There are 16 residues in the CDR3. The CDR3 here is CASSPRDSIAYNEQFF. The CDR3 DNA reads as TGTGCCAGCAGCCCCCGGGACTCAATAGCCTACAATGAGCAGTTCTTC.

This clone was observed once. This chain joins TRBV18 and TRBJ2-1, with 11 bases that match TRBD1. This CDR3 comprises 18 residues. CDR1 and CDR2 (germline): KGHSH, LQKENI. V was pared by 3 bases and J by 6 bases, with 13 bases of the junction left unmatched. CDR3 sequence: CASSPGTGGIYSGNEQFF. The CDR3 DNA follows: TGTGCCAGCTCACCTGGGACAGGGGGAATCTATTCGGGCAATGAGCAGTTCTTC.

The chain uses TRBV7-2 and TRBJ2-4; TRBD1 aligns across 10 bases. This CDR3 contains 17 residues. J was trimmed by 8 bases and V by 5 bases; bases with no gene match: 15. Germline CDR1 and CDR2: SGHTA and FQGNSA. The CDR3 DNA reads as TGTGCCAGCAGCCCGGGTAGGGTGACAGGGGGCTTGTACATTCAGTACTTC. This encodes CASSPGRVTGGLYIQYF.

The DNA for the CDR3 is TGTGCCAGCAGCCGCCCACTCCCCGGGACAGGGAAAGAGACCCAGTACTTC. Translated, it gives CASSRPLPGTGKETQYF. The genes are TRBV3-1 (or the pseudogene TRBV3-2) and TRBJ2-5, with TRBD1 matching over 9 bases. V lost 4 bases to trimming and J lost 3 bases; unmatched junction nucleotides: 12. Germline V lookup: CDR1 LGHDT, CDR2 YNNKEL (reference sequence). The CDR3 spans 17 residues.

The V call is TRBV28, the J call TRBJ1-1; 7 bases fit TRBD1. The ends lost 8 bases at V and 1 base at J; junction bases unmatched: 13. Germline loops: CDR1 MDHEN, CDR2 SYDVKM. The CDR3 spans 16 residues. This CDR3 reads CASGPGGVLQNTEAFF. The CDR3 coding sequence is TGTGCCAGCGGCCCAGGGGGAGTACTCCAGAACACTGAAGCTTTCTTT.

CDR3 sequence reads: CASSQAPPRGAYEQYF. In DNA, the CDR3 is TGTGCCAGCAGTCAAGCTCCCCCCCGGGGAGCCTACGAGCAGTACTTC. The chain is built from TRBV6-2 or TRBV6-3 and TRBJ2-7; perhaps TRBD2 as D (5 bases). Germline V gene sequence: CDR1 MNHEY, CDR2 SVGEGT. The CDR3 is 16 amino acids. The ends were cut back, 5 bases at V and 2 bases at J, with 19 bases in the middle.

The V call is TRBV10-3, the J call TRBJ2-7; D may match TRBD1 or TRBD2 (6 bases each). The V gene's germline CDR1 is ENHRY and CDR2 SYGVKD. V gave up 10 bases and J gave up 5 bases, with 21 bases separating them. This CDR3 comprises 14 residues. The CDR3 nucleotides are TGTGCCACTACAGTAAGGGGGGAAACCAACGAGCAGTACTTC. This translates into CATTVRGETNEQYF.

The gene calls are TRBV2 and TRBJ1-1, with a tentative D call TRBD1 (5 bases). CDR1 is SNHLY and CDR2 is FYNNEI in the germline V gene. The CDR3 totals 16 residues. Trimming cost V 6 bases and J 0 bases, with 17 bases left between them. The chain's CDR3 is CASRNEGLLMNTEAFF. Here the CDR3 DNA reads TGTGCCAGCAGAAACGAGGGACTGCTGATGAACACTGAAGCTTTCTTT.

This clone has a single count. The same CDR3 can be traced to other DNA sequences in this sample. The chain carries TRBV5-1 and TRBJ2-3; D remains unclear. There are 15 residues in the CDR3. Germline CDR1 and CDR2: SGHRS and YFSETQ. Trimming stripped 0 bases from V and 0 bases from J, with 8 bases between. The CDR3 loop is CASSLVSGSTDTQYF. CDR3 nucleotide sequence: TGCGCCAGCAGCTTGGTTTCTGGGAGCACAGATACGCAGTATTTT.

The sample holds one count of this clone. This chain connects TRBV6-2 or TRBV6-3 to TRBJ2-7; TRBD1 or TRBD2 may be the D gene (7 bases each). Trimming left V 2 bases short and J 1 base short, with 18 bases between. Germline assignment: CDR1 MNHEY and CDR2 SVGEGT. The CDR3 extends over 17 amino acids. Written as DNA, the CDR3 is TGTGCCAGCAGTTACCACGCGGGAGAGGGGGCATCCTACGAGCAGTACTTC. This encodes CASSYHAGEGASYEQYF.

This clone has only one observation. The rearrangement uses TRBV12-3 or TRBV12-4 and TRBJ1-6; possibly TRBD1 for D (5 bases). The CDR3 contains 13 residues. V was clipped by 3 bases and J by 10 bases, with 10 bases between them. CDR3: CASSFQGGSPLHF. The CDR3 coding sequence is TGTGCCAGCAGTTTTCAGGGCGGGTCACCCCTCCACTTT.

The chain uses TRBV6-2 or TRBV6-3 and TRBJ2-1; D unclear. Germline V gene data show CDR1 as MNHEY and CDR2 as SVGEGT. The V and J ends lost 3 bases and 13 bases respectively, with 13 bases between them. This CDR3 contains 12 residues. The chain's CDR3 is CASSYIPETQFF. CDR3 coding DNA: TGTGCCAGCAGTTATATCCCCGAAACTCAGTTCTTC.

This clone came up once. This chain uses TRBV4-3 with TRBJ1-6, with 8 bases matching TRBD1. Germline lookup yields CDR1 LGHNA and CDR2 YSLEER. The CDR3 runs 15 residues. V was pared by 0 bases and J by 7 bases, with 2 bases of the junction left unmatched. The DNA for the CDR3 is TGCGCCAGCAGCCAAGAGAGGACAGGGAATTCACCCCTCCACTTT. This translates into CASSQERTGNSPLHF.